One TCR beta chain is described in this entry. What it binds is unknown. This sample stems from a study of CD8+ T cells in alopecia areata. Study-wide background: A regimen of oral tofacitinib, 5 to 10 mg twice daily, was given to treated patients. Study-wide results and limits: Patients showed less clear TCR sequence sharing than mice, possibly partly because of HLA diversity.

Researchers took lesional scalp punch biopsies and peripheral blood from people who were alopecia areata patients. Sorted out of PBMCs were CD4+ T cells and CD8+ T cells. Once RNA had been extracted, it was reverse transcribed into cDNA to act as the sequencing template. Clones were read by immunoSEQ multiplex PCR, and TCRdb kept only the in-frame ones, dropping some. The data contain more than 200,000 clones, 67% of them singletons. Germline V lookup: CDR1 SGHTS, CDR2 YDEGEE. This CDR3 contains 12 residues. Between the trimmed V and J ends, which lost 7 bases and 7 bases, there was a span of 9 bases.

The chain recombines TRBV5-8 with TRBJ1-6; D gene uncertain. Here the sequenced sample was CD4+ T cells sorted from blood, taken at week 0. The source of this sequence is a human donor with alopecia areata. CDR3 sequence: CASANLNSPLHF. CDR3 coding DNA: TGTGCCAGCGCCAATCTAAATTCACCCCTCCACTTT.